A single sample gave rise to the 21 T cell receptor beta chains below, sequenced in a study of T-cell memory formation after mild COVID-19. A single record per CDR3 protein comes from TCRdb applying MiXCR to the 5' RACE reads. The sample lists about 240,000 distinct CDR3 sequences; 7.5% to 10% were seen once. The specimen was PBMCs or a T cell subset sorted from them (not recorded which). The source is a man aged 18-30 years who had mild COVID-19 (a few samples of this study predate the infection). Cell type and time point are not known.

CDR3 bases: TGTGCCAGCAGTTCCCAAGGGAACTCCTACGAGCAGTACTTC. It specifies CASSSQGNSYEQYF. This sequence joins TRBV7-2 and TRBJ2-7; D not certain. Germline-derived CDR1 and CDR2 are SGHTA and FQGNSA. There are 14 residues in the CDR3. Trimming left V 6 bases short and J 0 bases short, with 12 bases between.

This clonotype was picked up a small number of times. The chain employs TRBV20-1 and TRBJ2-1; TRBD2 might be the D (5 bases). The CDR3 loop spans 13 amino acids. Germline CDR1 and CDR2: DFQATT and SNEGSKA (reference sequence). With 3 bases removed from V and 7 bases from J, the gap between germline ends came to 13 bases. As DNA, the CDR3 is TGCAGTGCTAGGACTACGAGAGGAAATGAGCAGTTCTTC. Translating it yields CSARTTRGNEQFF.

The chain employs TRBV4-1 and TRBJ2-7, with D perhaps matching TRBD1 or TRBD2 (5 bases each). Germline V lookup: CDR1 MGHRA, CDR2 YSYEKL. Trimming cost V 0 bases and J 7 bases, with 19 bases left between them. This CDR3 comprises 16 residues. CDR3 sequence: CASSQEVGEGSLEQYF. The CDR3 region has the DNA TGCGCCAGCAGCCAAGAGGTCGGCGAGGGGTCCTTGGAGCAGTACTTC.

The chain recombines TRBV10-3 with TRBJ2-7, with D tentatively TRBD1 (5 bases). Trimming stripped 5 bases from V and 5 bases from J, with 19 bases between. Germline-derived CDR1 and CDR2 are ENHRY and SYGVKD. The CDR3 extends over 15 amino acids. The CDR3 bases are TGTGCCATCAGTAATTCAGGGCCCCACGTAGACGAGCAGTACTTC. Translation: CAISNSGPHVDEQYF.

In DNA form, the CDR3 reads TGTGCCAGCAGCTTAGCAGGGGTCGGGTACACAGATACGCAGTATTTT. Its protein product is CASSLAGVGYTDTQYF. V is TRBV7-2 and J is TRBJ2-3; weak D call: TRBD1 (5 bases). Looked up from germline, CDR1 is SGHTA and CDR2 is FQGNSA. Trimming pared 0 bases from V and 2 bases from J, leaving 12 bases between. The CDR3 is made up of 16 amino acids.

Only a few counts were recorded for this clonotype. The rearrangement links TRBV6-2 or TRBV6-3 to TRBJ2-6, with D uncertain. This CDR3 spans 15 amino acids. The germline V gene encodes CDR1 MNHEY and CDR2 SVGEGT. The germline V and J ends were trimmed by 6 bases and 0 bases, with 9 bases remaining between them. The CDR3 protein is CASSPLISGANVLTF. Written as DNA, the CDR3 is TGTGCCAGCAGCCCACTTATCTCTGGGGCCAACGTCCTGACTTTC.

This clonotype has only a few counts. The rearrangement joins TRBV6-2 or TRBV6-3 to TRBJ2-7; 7 bases match TRBD2. CDR1 is MNHEY and CDR2 is SVGEGT in the germline V gene. V dropped 6 bases and J dropped 2; count of bases not matched to a gene: 4. This CDR3 is 13 amino acids long. The CDR3 region is CASRREAPYEQYF. CDR3 sequence (DNA): TGTGCCAGCAGACGGGAGGCCCCCTACGAGCAGTACTTC.

This clonotype appeared a few times. In nucleotides, the CDR3 is TGTGCCACCAGCGGGGAAGGGGTTGGGGACCAGCCCCAGCATTTT. Translation gives CATSGEGVGDQPQHF. The genes are TRBV15 and TRBJ1-5, with D possibly TRBD1 on 5 matching bases. The V and J ends lost 5 bases and 7 bases respectively, with 18 bases between them. The germline V gene has CDR1 LNHNV and CDR2 YYDKDF (reference sequence). The length of the CDR3 is 15 residues.

This clonotype was detected a few times. The rearrangement joins TRBV7-2 to TRBJ1-5; possibly TRBD1 for D (5 bases). V was clipped by 5 bases and J by 4 bases, with 18 bases between them. CDR3 length: 16 amino acids. Per the germline V gene, CDR1 is SGHTA and CDR2 is FQGNSA. The CDR3 loop is CASSPFSGIANQPQHF. In DNA form, the CDR3 reads TGTGCCAGCAGCCCCTTCTCAGGGATAGCAAATCAGCCCCAGCATTTT.

This chain connects TRBV2 to TRBJ1-1; tentative D call: TRBD1 (6 bases). This CDR3 region has 15 residues. Germline loops: CDR1 SNHLY, CDR2 FYNNEI. V lost 3 bases and J 14 bases, leaving 25 bases between the germline ends. The CDR3 loop reads CASSDLMGYGQSIFF. The CDR3 DNA is TGTGCCAGCAGTGACTTAATGGGGTACGGACAGTCAATATTCTTT. The full variable domain, rest sourced from reference TRBV2 and TRBJ1-1, is EPEVTQTPSHQVTQMGQEVILRCVPISNHLYFYWYRQILGQKVEFLVSFYNNEISEKSEIFDDQFSVERPDGSNFTLKIRSTKLEDSAMYFCASSDLMGYGQSIFFGQGTRLTVV.

This clonotype was seen a few times. J is TRBJ1-4 and V is TRBV20-1, with D hard to call. The CDR3 sequence is 14 residues long. Germline V gene sequence: CDR1 DFQATT, CDR2 SNEGSKA (reference sequence). V lost 0 bases, J lost 8 bases, and 13 bases lay in between. CDR3 sequence reads: CSARDWRAAEKLFF. The CDR3 DNA is TGCAGTGCTAGAGACTGGCGGGCCGCCGAAAAACTGTTTTTT.

This clonotype was observed a few times. The rearrangement uses TRBV20-1 and TRBJ2-3; TRBD2 matches 12 bases. V was clipped by 0 bases and J by 1 base; unmatched bases: 8. The CDR3 is made up of 18 amino acids. Germline V gene data show CDR1 as DFQATT and CDR2 as SNEGSKA (reference sequence). DNA for the CDR3: TGCAGTGCTAGAGATTGGCTAGCGGGGGGGCCCGGCACAGATACGCAGTATTTT. It yields the protein CSARDWLAGGPGTDTQYF.

This clonotype was seen a few times. Here the CDR3 reads CAWREGIGYTF. The CDR3 DNA reads TGTGCCTGGAGAGAAGGGATCGGCTACACCTTC. The J gene is TRBJ1-2, the V gene TRBV30; D call uncertain. V gave up 3 bases and J gave up 8 bases, with 10 bases separating them. Germline CDR1 GTSNPN, CDR2 SVGIG (reference sequence). The CDR3 is made up of 11 amino acids.

At least ten counts were recorded for this clonotype. This rearrangement joins TRBV13 to TRBJ2-5; tentatively, D is TRBD2 (5 bases). The CDR3 extends over 14 amino acids. Germline V gene sequence: CDR1 PRHDT, CDR2 FYEKMQ (reference sequence). Trimming pared 0 bases from V and 4 bases from J, leaving 9 bases between. CDR3 DNA sequence: TGTGCCAGCAGCTTAGGACCGGCGGGAGAGACCCAGTACTTC. It specifies CASSLGPAGETQYF.

This chain links TRBV6-5 with TRBJ1-2, with D maybe TRBD1 (6 bases). Trimming removed 2 bases at V and 6 bases at J, with 16 bases between. The CDR3 has 15 amino acids. Germline CDR1 reads MNHEY; CDR2 reads SVGAGI. The CDR3 nucleotides are TGTGCCAGCAGTTACGTAAACACAGGGTCGAATGGCTACACCTTC. Protein: CASSYVNTGSNGYTF.

This clonotype came up a few times. This sequence joins TRBV20-1 and TRBJ2-2, with 7 bases fitting TRBD1. The V segment lost 7 bases and the J segment 0 bases; nucleotides outside the gene matches: 2. Germline V gives CDR1 DFQATT, CDR2 SNEGSKA (reference sequence). The length of the CDR3 is 13 residues. DNA of the CDR3: TGCAGTGTCGGACAGGCGAACACCGGGGAGCTGTTTTTT. Its protein is CSVGQANTGELFF.

CDR3 sequence reads: CASSPGTGGTGELFF. DNA of the CDR3: TGTGCCAGCAGCCCCGGAACCGGAGGCACCGGGGAGCTGTTTTTT. The V gene is TRBV7-3, the J gene TRBJ2-2; the D gene is possibly TRBD2 (5 bases). Germline V gene lookup returns CDR1 SGHTA and CDR2 FQGTGA. This CDR3 has 15 residues. V lost 5 bases, J lost 4 bases, and 14 bases lay in between. Supplemented by reference TRBV7-3 and TRBJ2-2, the full variable domain reads GAGVSQTPSNKVTEKGKYVELRCDPISGHTALYWYRQSLGQGPEFLIYFQGTGAADDSGLPNDRFFAVRPEGSVSTLKIQRTERGDSAVYLCASSPGTGGTGELFFGEGSRLTVL.

In its sample, this clonotype was seen a few times. V gene TRBV15 combines with J gene TRBJ1-2; D is perhaps TRBD1 (6 bases). The CDR3 runs 15 residues. Trimming left V 5 bases short and J 3 bases short, with 16 bases between. Germline V CDR1 and CDR2: LNHNV, YYDKDF (reference sequence). This chain's CDR3 is CATSLRRGLHYGYTF. CDR3 nucleotides: TGTGCCACCAGCCTGCGGCGGGGGCTCCACTATGGCTACACCTTC.

The chain joins TRBV25-1 to TRBJ1-1; D gene unclear. The CDR3 has 14 amino acids. The germline V and J ends were trimmed by 1 base and 1 base, with 7 bases remaining between them. Germline values: CDR1 MGHDK, CDR2 SYGVNS. The CDR3 loop reads CASSEWGANTEAFF. As DNA, the CDR3 is TGTGCCAGCAGTGAATGGGGAGCGAACACTGAAGCTTTCTTT.

The chain employs TRBV12-3 or TRBV12-4 and TRBJ1-5; no firm D call. The CDR3 consists of 15 residues. Trimming stripped 5 bases from V and 2 bases from J, with 13 bases between. CDR3 protein: CASSDRAGRNQPQHF. The DNA for the CDR3 is TGTGCCAGCAGTGATCGGGCAGGCCGCAATCAGCCCCAGCATTTT.

The V call is TRBV6-1, the J call TRBJ1-2, with D possibly being TRBD1 (6 bases). The length of the CDR3 is 13 residues. The V gene's germline CDR1 is MNHNS and CDR2 SASEGT. The CDR3 region has the DNA TGTGCAACAGCTCGACAGGACATATATGGCTACACCTTC. Protein product: CATARQDIYGYTF.